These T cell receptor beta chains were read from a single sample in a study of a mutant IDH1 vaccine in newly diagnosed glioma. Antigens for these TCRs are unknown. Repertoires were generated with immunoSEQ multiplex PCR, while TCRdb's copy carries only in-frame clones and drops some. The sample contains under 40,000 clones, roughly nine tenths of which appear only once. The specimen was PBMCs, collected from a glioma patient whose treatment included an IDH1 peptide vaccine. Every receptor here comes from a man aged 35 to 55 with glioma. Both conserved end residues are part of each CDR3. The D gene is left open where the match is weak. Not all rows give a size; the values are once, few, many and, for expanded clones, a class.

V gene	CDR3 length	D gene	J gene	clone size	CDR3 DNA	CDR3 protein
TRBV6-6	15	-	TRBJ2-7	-	TGTGCCAGCAGCTCCCAGGACAGTAGATCCTACGAGCAGTACTTC	CASSSQDSRSYEQYF
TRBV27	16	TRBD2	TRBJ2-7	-	TGTGCCAGCAGTTCCACCAATCGACTAGCGTTGGGCGAGCAGTACTTC	CASSSTNRLALGEQYF
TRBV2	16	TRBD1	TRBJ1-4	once	TGTGCCAGCAGCCCCCGTCGGGATACAGGGGCCGAAAAACTGTTTTTT	CASSPRRDTGAEKLFF
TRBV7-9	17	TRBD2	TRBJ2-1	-	TGTGCCAGCAGCTTGTTGTCGGGACTAGCGGCCTACAATGAGCAGTTCTTC	CASSLLSGLAAYNEQFF
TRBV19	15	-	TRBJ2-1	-	TGTGCCAGTAGTGCAACCGGGACCGGCTACAATGAGCAGTTCTTC	CASSATGTGYNEQFF
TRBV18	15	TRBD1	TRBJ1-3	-	TGTGCCAGCTCGCAGGGACAGGGCTCTGGAAACACCATATATTTT	CASSQGQGSGNTIYF
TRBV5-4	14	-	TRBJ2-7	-	TGTGCCAGCAGCTTGGATGCAGGAGCGGACGAGCAGTACTTC	CASSLDAGADEQYF
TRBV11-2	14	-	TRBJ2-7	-	TGTGCCAGCAGCTCCCTCCGGGGCGGTGGCGAGCAGTACTTC	CASSSLRGGGEQYF
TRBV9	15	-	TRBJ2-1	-	TGTGCCAGCAGCGTAGGGTTCGGTGTGGCGGGAGAGCAGTTCTTC	CASSVGFGVAGEQFF
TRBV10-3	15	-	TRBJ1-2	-	TGTGCCATCAGTGAGAGCTCCGGACCCGACTATGGCTACACCTTC	CAISESSGPDYGYTF
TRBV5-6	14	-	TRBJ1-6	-	TGTGCCAGCAGCTTGGGGATTCGGGATTCACCCCTCCACTTT	CASSLGIRDSPLHF
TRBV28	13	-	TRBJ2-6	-	TGTGCCAGCAGTTTGTCTGGGGCCAACGTCCTGACTTTC	CASSLSGANVLTF
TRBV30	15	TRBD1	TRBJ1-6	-	TGTGCCTGGGGAACAGGGGGCTTCTATAATTCACCCCTCCACTTT	CAWGTGGFYNSPLHF
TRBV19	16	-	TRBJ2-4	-	TGTGCCAGTAGTAGCCCCCGAACCCTAGCCAAAAACATTCAGTACTTC	CASSSPRTLAKNIQYF
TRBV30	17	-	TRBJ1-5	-	TGTGCCTGGAGCCCCGGCCCGAGAACGTCCCCCAATCAGCCCCAGCATTTT	CAWSPGPRTSPNQPQHF
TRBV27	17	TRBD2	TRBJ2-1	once	TGTGCCAGCAGTTTTCCCCGACTAGCGGGGAAGTACAATGAGCAGTTCTTC	CASSFPRLAGKYNEQFF
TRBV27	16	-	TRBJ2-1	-	TGTGCCAGCAGTTTAAGAGCCCCATACTCCTACAATGAGCAGTTCTTC	CASSLRAPYSYNEQFF